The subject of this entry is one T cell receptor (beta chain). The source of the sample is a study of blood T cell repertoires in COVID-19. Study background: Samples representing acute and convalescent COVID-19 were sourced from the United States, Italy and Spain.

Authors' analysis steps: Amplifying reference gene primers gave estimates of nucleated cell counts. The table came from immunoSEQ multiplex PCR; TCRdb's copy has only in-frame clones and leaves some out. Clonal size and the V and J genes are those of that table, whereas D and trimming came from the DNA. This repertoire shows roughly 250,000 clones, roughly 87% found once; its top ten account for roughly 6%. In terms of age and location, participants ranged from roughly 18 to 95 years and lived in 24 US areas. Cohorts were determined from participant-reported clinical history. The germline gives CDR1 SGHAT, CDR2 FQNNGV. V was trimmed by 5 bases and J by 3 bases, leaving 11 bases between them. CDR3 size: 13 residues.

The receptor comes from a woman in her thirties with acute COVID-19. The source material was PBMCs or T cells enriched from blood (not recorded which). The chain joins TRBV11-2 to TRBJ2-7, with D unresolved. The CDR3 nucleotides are TGTGCCAGCAGCCTAAGAGTTGACTACGAGCAGTACTTC. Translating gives CASSLRVDYEQYF.